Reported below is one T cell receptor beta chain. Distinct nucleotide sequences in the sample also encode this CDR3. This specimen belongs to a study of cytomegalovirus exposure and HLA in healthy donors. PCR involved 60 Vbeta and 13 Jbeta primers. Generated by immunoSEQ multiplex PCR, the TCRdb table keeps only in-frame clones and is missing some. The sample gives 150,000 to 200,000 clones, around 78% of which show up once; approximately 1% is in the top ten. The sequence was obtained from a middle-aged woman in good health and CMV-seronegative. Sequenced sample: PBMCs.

In DNA form, the CDR3 reads TGTGCCAGCAGTGAGGCTTACGACAGAATTTATGGCTACACCTTC. As protein: CASSEAYDRIYGYTF. This chain uses TRBV6-1 with TRBJ1-2, with D perhaps matching TRBD1 (5 bases). From germline, CDR1 is MNHNS and CDR2 SASEGT. There are 15 residues in the CDR3. Trimming shortened V by 3 bases and J by 5 bases, and 16 bases separated the two germline ends.